This T cell receptor beta chain was captured in a study of T cell responses to AZD1222 COVID-19 vaccine (dated by TCRdb to 2020 to 2023). Notes on the research overall: Because spike-specific TCR depth and breadth did not differ between the two schedules, AZD1222 recipients who got a second dose at roughly 4 weeks were pooled with those who got a second dose at roughly 12 weeks. TCR sequencing covered approximately 230 trial participants: 200 to 220 given two doses of AZD1222 and some 25 given two doses of MenACWY control vaccine. Trial participants were enrolled by age into subgroups of 18-55, 56-69 and 70-plus years, and around 150, 28 and 57 TCR-sequenced participants, respectively, were included in these subgroups. Here is what the overall study found, with its caveats: Participants were mostly white British and included more females than males, and it was suggested by the authors that clonal diversity may have been underestimated. Nearly half of unique spike-specific TCRs reportedly recognized epitopes outside regions mutated in the B.1.351 and B.1.1.7 variants. The 56-69-year group was small, and its depth increase did not reach significance, likely because of low power. Because no day 14 peak-response samples were available, repertoires were characterized only after the peak T cell response. CD4 TCRs associated with the vaccine covered the entire spike protein, and the dominant responses were in regions 160-218 and 743-854. After two AZD1222 doses, both the breadth and the depth of spike-specific TCRs were significantly higher than at day 0 and than in MenACWY recipients. Conclusions about previously exposed vaccinees were limited because only six AZD1222 recipients were SARS-CoV-2 seropositive at baseline.

The CDR3 regions of human TCRbeta chains were analyzed by immunosequencing. As for the authors' bioinformatics: Repertoire TCRs were matched against a reference library of SARS-CoV-2-specific TCRs generated with the MIRA antigen-specificity platform. Breadth was defined as the fraction of unique TCRs that were SARS-CoV-2-associated. Depth was defined as the fraction of total T cells that were SARS-CoV-2-associated. Using the MIRA data, each spike-specific TCR was mapped to the spike region that the TCR reacts to and placed in a CD4 or CD8 class. Log10-transformed breadth and depth values were compared by one-way ANOVA with Sidak's multiple comparisons tests. In TCRdb, the immuneACCESS table is reduced to in-frame sequences with V and J assigned. These tables do not hold every clone; where another copy was compared, an unresolved V gene accounts for under half, and the others remain unexplained. The DNA gave D and trimming, while V, J and clone size come from that table. Present in this sample are 110,000 to 150,000 clones, roughly 92% of which were seen just once. The ten biggest clones cover over 1.5% of the sample.

From the germline V gene, CDR1 is MRHNA and CDR2 is SNTAGT. V and J are truncated by 4 bases and 7 bases respectively, leaving an intervening sequence of 15 bases. Spanning cysteine to phenylalanine, the CDR3 consists of 14 amino acids. The kept DNA is CDR3 alone, 42 bases in frame from the first base. The time point label for this specimen denotes: baseline before first vaccination. The vaccinee samples were drawn from two UK trials, COV001 and COV002, one of which was a single-blind randomized controlled phase 2/3 trial testing AZD1222 (ChAdOx1 nCoV-19) in healthy adults. For TCRbeta chain sequencing, PBMC samples from trial participants were taken at day 0 and at day 28 after the second dose. A remark on this clone: Its target antigen remains unknown. Base qualities are missing; no much larger clone stands one base away.

The sequence was collected from an adult in good health. The rearrangement joined TRBV6-4 to TRBJ2-3, with the identity of the D gene unclear. The source was peripheral blood, collected on day 0 of AZD1222 vaccination. CDR3 loop: CASSVDGSPYTQYF. The nucleotide sequence is TGTGCCAGCAGTGTGGACGGGTCCCCATATACGCAGTATTTT.